The 10 T cell receptor beta chains below were found in one sample sequenced in a study of T cells in Graves' hyperthyroidism and ophthalmopathy. The source material, RNA transcripts, was used to amplify TCR beta CDR3 regions. During a first-round RT-PCR of the TCR CDR3, the HTBI primer set was used. A single record per CDR3 protein comes from TCRdb applying MiXCR to the multiplex PCR reads. In the table there are 470,000 or so distinct CDR3 sequences, about a fifth of which are singletons. Specimen: blood. The source of these receptors is a young man with Graves' hyperthyroidism.

J is TRBJ1-1 and V is TRBV12-3 or TRBV12-4; D is unresolved. The V end was cut by 2 bases, the J end by 1 base, with 11 bases between. The CDR3 is 15 residues long. The CDR3 region has the DNA TGTGCCAGCAGTTTAAGTCGGAGGAGGAACACTGAAGCTTTCTTT. It codes for CASSLSRRRNTEAFF.

This clonotype was recorded at least ten times. The chain combines TRBV29-1 with TRBJ1-1; TRBD1 agrees at 9 bases. The length of the CDR3 is 13 residues. V was clipped by 6 bases and J by 5 bases; unmatched bases: 7. Germline V CDR1 and CDR2: SQVTM, ANQGSEA. CDR3 loop: CSVGYGTGTEAFF. In DNA form, the CDR3 reads TGCAGCGTGGGGTATGGGACAGGGACTGAAGCTTTCTTT.

On this clonotype itself: Being one base from a much bigger clone, this may be a read error. The gene calls are TRBV29-1 and TRBJ2-5; TRBD2 is a possible D gene (5 bases). CDR3 length: 11 residues. Trimming removed 6 bases at V and 6 bases at J, with 11 bases between. Germline CDR1 SQVTM, CDR2 ANQGSEA. Here the CDR3 reads CSVETGKTQYF. The CDR3 DNA follows: TGCAGCGTAGAGACGGGGAAGACCCAGTACTTC.

Ten or more counts support this clonotype. V gene TRBV19 combines with J gene TRBJ2-7; 7 nucleotides agree with TRBD1. The CDR3 totals 14 residues. Germline V CDR1 and CDR2: LNHDA, SQIVND (reference sequence). The V gene end was trimmed by 1 base and the J gene end by 5 bases; junction bases not matched to a gene: 5. The chain's CDR3 is CASSIGTGDDEQYF. Written as DNA, the CDR3 is TGTGCCAGTAGTATAGGTACAGGGGACGACGAGCAGTACTTC.

This clonotype was recorded a few times. The chain has TRBV19 and TRBJ1-2, with D maybe TRBD1 (6 bases). Between the trimmed V and J ends, which lost 7 bases and 4 bases, there was a span of 13 bases. The CDR3 loop spans 13 amino acids. Germline V gene sequence: CDR1 LNHDA, CDR2 SQIVND (reference sequence). For the CDR3, the DNA is TGTGCCAGTACGTGGGGGCGCGGCTATGGCTACACCTTC. It specifies CASTWGRGYGYTF. The variable domain in full, with the rest retrieved from reference TRBV19 and TRBJ1-2, is DGGITQSPKYLFRKEGQNVTLSCEQNLNHDAMYWYRQDPGQGLRLIYYSQIVNDFQKGDIAEGYSVSREKKESFPLTVTSAQKNPTAFYLCASTWGRGYGYTFGSGTRLTVV.

This clonotype was seen repeatedly, ten times or more. The chain couples TRBV28 to TRBJ2-7, with a weak D call TRBD2 (5 bases). Germline V gene sequence: CDR1 MDHEN, CDR2 SYDVKM. This CDR3 region has 14 residues. Deletions cut 3 bases from V and 0 bases from J, with 9 bases between. The CDR3 is CASSFEGFSYEQYF. For the CDR3, the DNA is TGTGCCAGCAGTTTTGAGGGCTTCTCCTACGAGCAGTACTTC.

CDR3 loop: CASSSGQSSTDTQYF. The DNA of the CDR3 is TGTGCCAGCAGTTCCGGACAGTCTAGCACAGATACGCAGTATTTT. The chain uses TRBV28 and TRBJ2-3; weak D call: TRBD1 (6 bases). V was clipped by 4 bases and J by 0 bases, with 11 bases between them. Germline V gene sequence: CDR1 MDHEN, CDR2 SYDVKM. This CDR3 spans 15 amino acids.

The chain couples TRBV7-8 to TRBJ1-1; no clear D gene. The CDR3 runs 15 residues. Trimming took 6 bases from V and 2 from J, leaving 16 bases between them. The germline CDR1 and CDR2 sequences are SGHVS and FQNEAQ. The CDR3 coding sequence is TGTGCCAGCAGGCCGGTGGGCCCAGGTAACACTGAAGCTTTCTTT. Protein product: CASRPVGPGNTEAFF.

This clonotype was seen many times. The chain carries TRBV15 and TRBJ2-5; 8 bases are a match to TRBD2. Germline V gives CDR1 LNHNV, CDR2 YYDKDF (reference sequence). V was pared by 3 bases and J by 5 bases, with 14 bases of the junction left unmatched. The CDR3 totals 17 residues. CDR3 sequence reads: CATSRMGSGGLGETQYF. DNA for the CDR3: TGTGCCACCAGCAGGATGGGGAGCGGGGGTCTAGGGGAGACCCAGTACTTC.

The CDR3 region is CASIRTGGTEQYF. Here the CDR3 DNA reads TGTGCCAGTATTCGGACAGGGGGCACCGAGCAGTACTTC. This rearrangement joins TRBV19 to TRBJ2-7; 11 bases agree with TRBD1. The CDR3 has 13 residues. Trimming cost V 7 bases and J 6 bases; bases outside gene matches: 5. Germline-derived CDR1 and CDR2 are LNHDA and SQIVND (reference sequence).